This T cell receptor (beta chain) was sequenced during a study of T cell responses to AZD1222 COVID-19 vaccine. The study, taken as a whole, reports: Scientists sampled the repertoires only once the peak T cell response had passed. Possibly, clonal diversity was underestimated; donors were largely white British and included more females.

Notes on this clone: As yet, its antigen is unknown.

Only in-frame clones appear in the TCRdb table, and some are missing; sequencing was by immunoSEQ multiplex PCR. This sample has roughly 140,000 clones, with about 93% found just once. Germline V CDR1 and CDR2: SGHTA, FQGNSA. The length of the CDR3 is 13 residues. Trimming took off 5 bases at V and 11 bases at J, with 19 bases between the two ends. The sample consisted of peripheral blood, taken on day 0 of AZD1222 vaccination. This rearrangement joins TRBV7-2 to TRBJ2-7, with D maybe TRBD2 (6 bases). This sequence originates from an adult in good health. CDR3 amino acids: CASSPVSRDSKYF. CDR3 DNA sequence: TGTGCCAGCAGCCCTGTAAGTAGGGACTCGAAGTACTTC.